This TCR beta chain was identified during a study of cytomegalovirus exposure and HLA in healthy donors. The repertoire was sequenced with immunoSEQ multiplex PCR; TCRdb's copy has only in-frame clones and lacks some. The sample consists of tens of thousands of clones, 84% of them appearing once. From germline, CDR1 is ENHRY and CDR2 SYGVKD. With V trimmed by 4 bases and J by 3 bases, 2 bases remained unmatched. CDR3 length equals 13 residues. This clone was detected only a few times. Material: PBMCs. This receptor was obtained from a woman under 30 in good health and CMV-seropositive. The chain employs TRBV10-3 and TRBJ1-2; 7 bases align to TRBD1. Here the CDR3 DNA reads TGTGCCATCAGTGGAGGGGGCGACTATGGCTACACCTTC. Translation: CAISGGGDYGYTF.